This is a list of T cell receptor beta chains from one sample in a study of technical replicates of blood from a handful of donors. Clones were read by immunoSEQ multiplex PCR, and TCRdb kept only the in-frame ones, dropping some. The sample comprises fewer than 65,000 clones, 70% to 90% of which are singletons, and around 5.2% rests with the top ten. The specimen was PBMCs. All receptors come from a human donor in good health. Some clones in this sample may be carry-over from other donors' samples. Both conserved end residues are part of each CDR3. The order of the fields is clone size, V gene, J gene, D gene, CDR3 protein, CDR3 DNA. A D gene is named only where the DNA matches it firmly. The listing skips clone size in some rows; elsewhere it reads once, few, many or a size class.

-	TRBV5-6	TRBJ1-1	-	CASSEGPLVTEAFF	TGTGCCAGCAGCGAGGGCCCCCTGGTCACTGAAGCTTTCTTT
-	TRBV1	TRBJ1-5	-	CTSSQDGRSNQPQHF	TGCACCAGCAGCCAAGATGGTCGGAGCAATCAGCCCCAGCATTTT
-	TRBV2	TRBJ2-7	-	CASSTLAYEQYF	TGTGCCAGCAGTACACTAGCCTACGAGCAGTACTTC
-	TRBV2	TRBJ2-1	-	CASSGARGYNEQFF	TGTGCCAGCAGCGGGGCTCGGGGGTACAATGAGCAGTTCTTC
many	TRBV13	TRBJ2-5	TRBD1	CASSSPWTGGETQYF	TGTGCCAGCAGCTCTCCCTGGACAGGGGGAGAGACCCAGTACTTC
-	TRBV2	TRBJ2-2	-	CASYAGDTGELFF	TGTGCCAGTTATGCAGGGGACACCGGGGAGCTGTTTTTT
-	TRBV9	TRBJ2-2	-	CASSVLSGELFF	TGTGCCAGCAGCGTACTCTCCGGGGAGCTGTTTTTT
-	TRBV6-1	TRBJ1-2	-	CASRRGDNYGYTF	TGTGCCAGCAGGCGGGGTGATAACTATGGCTACACCTTC
-	TRBV5-5	TRBJ1-1	TRBD1	CASSLARDRGMNTEAFF	TGTGCCAGCAGCCTGGCTCGGGACAGGGGGATGAACACTGAAGCTTTCTTT
-	TRBV6-1	TRBJ2-7	TRBD1	CASSEDRGYEQYF	TGTGCCAGCAGTGAGGACAGGGGCTACGAGCAGTACTTC
-	TRBV4-1	TRBJ2-7	TRBD2	CASSQGRGSSYEQYF	TGCGCCAGCAGCCAGGGGAGGGGCAGCTCCTACGAGCAGTACTTC
-	TRBV10-2	TRBJ2-1	-	CASSESEVSYNEQFF	TGCGCCAGCAGTGAGTCCGAGGTATCCTACAATGAGCAGTTCTTC
-	TRBV14	TRBJ1-2	-	CASSPPRTARGGYTF	TGTGCCAGCAGCCCCCCCCGGACAGCGCGAGGGGGCTACACCTTC
-	TRBV5-1	TRBJ2-5	-	CASSLGTSQETQYF	TGCGCCAGCAGCTTGGGTACCAGCCAAGAGACCCAGTACTTC
-	TRBV27	TRBJ2-7	TRBD1	CASSPNRDRAYEQYF	TGTGCCAGCAGTCCAAACCGGGACAGGGCCTACGAGCAGTACTTC
-	TRBV15	TRBJ2-3	TRBD2	CATSSGDYISTDTQYF	TGTGCCACCAGCAGTGGGGACTACATAAGCACAGATACGCAGTATTTT